Reported below is one TCR beta chain. This sample stems from a study of T-cell reconstitution after alpha-beta-depleted transplantation in children. Germline V gene lookup returns CDR1 SNHLY and CDR2 FYNNEI. The CDR3 is 14 residues long. Losses at the gene ends were 4 bases for V and 6 bases for J; bases not matched to a gene: 9. Preparation of the TCRbeta library was carried out with unique molecular identifiers. MiXCR was run by TCRdb on the PCR reads, yielding one entry per CDR3 protein. The sample shows about 230,000 distinct CDR3 sequences, around 12% of them seen only once. The rearrangement joins TRBV2 to TRBJ2-7; the match to TRBD2 covers 7 bases. The sequences come from PBMCs from the stem cell graft donor, collected from the stem cell graft. The sequence came from a human donor who donated a stem cell graft to a child with acute lymphoblastic leukemia. CDR3 residues: CASSVRGGGGEQYF. In DNA, the CDR3 is TGTGCCAGCAGTGTCCGAGGTGGGGGGGGCGAGCAGTACTTC.